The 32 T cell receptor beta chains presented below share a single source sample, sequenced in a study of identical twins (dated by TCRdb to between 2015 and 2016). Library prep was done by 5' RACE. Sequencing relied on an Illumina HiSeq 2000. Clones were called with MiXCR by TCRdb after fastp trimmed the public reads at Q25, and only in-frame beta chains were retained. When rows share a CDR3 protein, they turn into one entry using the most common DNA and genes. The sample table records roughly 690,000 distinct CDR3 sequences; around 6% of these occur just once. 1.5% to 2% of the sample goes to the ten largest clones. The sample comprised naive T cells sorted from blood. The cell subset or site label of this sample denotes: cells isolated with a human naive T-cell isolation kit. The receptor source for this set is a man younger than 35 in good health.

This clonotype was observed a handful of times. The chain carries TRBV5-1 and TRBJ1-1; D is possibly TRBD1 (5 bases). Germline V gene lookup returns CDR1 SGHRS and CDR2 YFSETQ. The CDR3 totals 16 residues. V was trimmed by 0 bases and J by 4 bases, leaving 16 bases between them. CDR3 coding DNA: TGCGCCAGCAGCTTGGTTCAGACCGTAAGGGGCACTGAAGCTTTCTTT. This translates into CASSLVQTVRGTEAFF.

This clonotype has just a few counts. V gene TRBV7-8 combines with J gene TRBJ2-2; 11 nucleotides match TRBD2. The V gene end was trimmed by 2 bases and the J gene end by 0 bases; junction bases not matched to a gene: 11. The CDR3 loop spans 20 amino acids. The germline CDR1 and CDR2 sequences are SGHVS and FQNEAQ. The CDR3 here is CASSLLQTSGDEANTGELFF. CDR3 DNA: TGTGCCAGCAGCTTATTGCAGACTAGCGGGGATGAAGCGAACACCGGGGAGCTGTTTTTT.

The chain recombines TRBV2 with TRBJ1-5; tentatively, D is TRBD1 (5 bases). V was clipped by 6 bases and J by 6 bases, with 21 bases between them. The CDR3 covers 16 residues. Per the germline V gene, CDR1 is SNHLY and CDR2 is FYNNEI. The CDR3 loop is CASSPTGPHVGQPQHF. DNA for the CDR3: TGTGCCAGCAGCCCTACGGGACCCCACGTAGGTCAGCCCCAGCATTTT.

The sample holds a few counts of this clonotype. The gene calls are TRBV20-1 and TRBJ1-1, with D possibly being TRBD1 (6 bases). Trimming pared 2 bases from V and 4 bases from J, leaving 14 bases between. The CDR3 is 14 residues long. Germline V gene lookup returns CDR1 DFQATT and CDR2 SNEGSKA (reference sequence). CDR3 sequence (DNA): TGCAGTGCTAGAAGGGAAGGGGGTGCCACTGAAGCTTTCTTT. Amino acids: CSARREGGATEAFF.

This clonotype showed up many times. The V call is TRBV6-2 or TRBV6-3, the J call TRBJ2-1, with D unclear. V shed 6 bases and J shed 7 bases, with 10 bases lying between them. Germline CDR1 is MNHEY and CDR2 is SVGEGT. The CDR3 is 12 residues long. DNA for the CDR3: TGTGCCAGCAGCCTAGGGTGGAATGAGCAGTTCTTC. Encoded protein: CASSLGWNEQFF.

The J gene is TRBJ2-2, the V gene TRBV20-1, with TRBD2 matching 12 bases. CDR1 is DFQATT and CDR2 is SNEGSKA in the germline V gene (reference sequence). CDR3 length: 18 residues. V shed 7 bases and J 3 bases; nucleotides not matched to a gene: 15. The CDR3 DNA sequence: TGCAGTGGTACGAAGGGAACTAGCGGGAGGTATTACACCGGGGAGCTGTTTTTT. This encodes CSGTKGTSGRYYTGELFF.

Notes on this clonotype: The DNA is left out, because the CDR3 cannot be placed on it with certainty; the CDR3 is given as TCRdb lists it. The CDR3 reads CATSGGPRTSGHEQFF. The rearrangement links TRBV18 to TRBJ2-1; the table's D call, TRBD2, has no DNA check behind it. Germline CDR1 KGHSH, CDR2 LQKENI. Counting both end residues, the CDR3 totals 16 amino acids.

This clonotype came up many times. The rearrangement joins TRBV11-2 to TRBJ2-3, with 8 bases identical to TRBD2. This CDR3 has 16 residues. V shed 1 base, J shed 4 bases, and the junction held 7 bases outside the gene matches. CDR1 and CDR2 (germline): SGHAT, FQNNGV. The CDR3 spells CASSLVTAGGPDTQYF. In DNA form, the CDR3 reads TGTGCCAGCAGCTTAGTAACGGCGGGAGGACCAGATACGCAGTATTTT.

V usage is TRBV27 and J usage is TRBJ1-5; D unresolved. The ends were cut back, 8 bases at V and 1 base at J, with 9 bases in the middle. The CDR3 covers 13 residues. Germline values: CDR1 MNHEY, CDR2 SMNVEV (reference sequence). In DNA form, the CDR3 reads TGTGCCAGCGGAGACAAGAGCAATCAGCCCCAGCATTTT. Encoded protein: CASGDKSNQPQHF.

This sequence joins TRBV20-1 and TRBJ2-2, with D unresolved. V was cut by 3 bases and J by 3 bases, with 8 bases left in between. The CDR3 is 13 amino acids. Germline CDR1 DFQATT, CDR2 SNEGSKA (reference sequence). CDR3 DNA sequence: TGCAGTGCTAGGGGGTCGTACACCGGGGAGCTGTTTTTT. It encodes CSARGSYTGELFF.

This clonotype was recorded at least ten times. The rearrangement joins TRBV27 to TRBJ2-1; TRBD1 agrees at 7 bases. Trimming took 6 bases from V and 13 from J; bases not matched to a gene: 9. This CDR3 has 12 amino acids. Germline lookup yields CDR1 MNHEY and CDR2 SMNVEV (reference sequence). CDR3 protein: CASSPGTALQFF. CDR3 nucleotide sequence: TGTGCCAGCAGCCCTGGGACAGCCCTACAGTTCTTC.

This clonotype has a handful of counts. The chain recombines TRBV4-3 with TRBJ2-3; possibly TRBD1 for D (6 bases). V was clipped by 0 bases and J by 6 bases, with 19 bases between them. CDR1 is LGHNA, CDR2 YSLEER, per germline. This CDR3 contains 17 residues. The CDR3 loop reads CASSQDRDKSTGDTQYF. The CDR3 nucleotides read TGCGCCAGCAGCCAAGATCGGGACAAATCAACAGGGGATACGCAGTATTTT.

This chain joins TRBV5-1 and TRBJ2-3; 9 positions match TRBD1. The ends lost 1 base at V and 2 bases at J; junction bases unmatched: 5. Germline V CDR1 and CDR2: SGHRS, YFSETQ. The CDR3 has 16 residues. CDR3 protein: CASSLTGTGNTDTQYF. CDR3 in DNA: TGCGCCAGCAGCTTGACCGGGACAGGGAACACAGATACGCAGTATTTT.

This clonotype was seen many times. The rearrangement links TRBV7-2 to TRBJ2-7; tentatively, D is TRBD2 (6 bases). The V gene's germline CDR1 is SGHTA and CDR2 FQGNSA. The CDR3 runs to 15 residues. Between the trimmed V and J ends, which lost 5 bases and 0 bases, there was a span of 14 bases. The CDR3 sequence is CASSLGTYSSYEQYF. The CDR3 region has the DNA TGTGCCAGCAGCCTCGGGACTTATAGCTCCTACGAGCAGTACTTC.

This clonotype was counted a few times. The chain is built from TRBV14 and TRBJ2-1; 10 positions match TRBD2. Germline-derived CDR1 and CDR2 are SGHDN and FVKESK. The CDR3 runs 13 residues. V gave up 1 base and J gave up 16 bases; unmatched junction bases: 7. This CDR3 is CASSQVLAGVRFF. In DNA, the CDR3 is TGTGCCAGCAGCCAAGTTCTAGCGGGAGTTCGATTCTTC.

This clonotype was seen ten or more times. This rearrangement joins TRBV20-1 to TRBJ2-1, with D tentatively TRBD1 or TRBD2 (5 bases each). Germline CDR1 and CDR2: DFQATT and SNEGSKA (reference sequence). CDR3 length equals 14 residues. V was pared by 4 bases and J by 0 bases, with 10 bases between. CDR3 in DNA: TGCAGTGCTAACAGAGGGGTCTCCTACAATGAGCAGTTCTTC. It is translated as CSANRGVSYNEQFF.

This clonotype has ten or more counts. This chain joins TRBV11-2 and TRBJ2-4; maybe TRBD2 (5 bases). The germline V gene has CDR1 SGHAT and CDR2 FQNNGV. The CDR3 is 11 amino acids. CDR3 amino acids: CATGTKNIQYF. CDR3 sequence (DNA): TGTGCGACCGGGACCAAAAACATTCAGTACTTC.

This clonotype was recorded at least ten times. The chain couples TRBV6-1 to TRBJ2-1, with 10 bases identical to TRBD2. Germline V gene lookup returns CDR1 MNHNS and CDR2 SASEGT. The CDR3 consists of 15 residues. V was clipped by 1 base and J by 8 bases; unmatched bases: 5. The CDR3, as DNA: TGTGCCAGCAGTGAAGTCCCTAGCGGGAGAGATGAGCAGTTCTTC. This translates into CASSEVPSGRDEQFF.

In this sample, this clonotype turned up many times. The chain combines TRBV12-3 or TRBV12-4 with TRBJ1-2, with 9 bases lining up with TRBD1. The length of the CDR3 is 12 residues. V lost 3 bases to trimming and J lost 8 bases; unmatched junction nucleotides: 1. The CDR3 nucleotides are TGTGCCAGCAGTTTCGGGACAGGGGGCTACACCTTC. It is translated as CASSFGTGGYTF.

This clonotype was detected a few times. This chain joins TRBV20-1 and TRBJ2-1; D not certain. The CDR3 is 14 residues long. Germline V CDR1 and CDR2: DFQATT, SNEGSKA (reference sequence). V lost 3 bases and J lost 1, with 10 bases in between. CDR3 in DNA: TGCAGTGCTAGGGGCCCTACGTCCTACAATGAGCAGTTCTTC. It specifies CSARGPTSYNEQFF.

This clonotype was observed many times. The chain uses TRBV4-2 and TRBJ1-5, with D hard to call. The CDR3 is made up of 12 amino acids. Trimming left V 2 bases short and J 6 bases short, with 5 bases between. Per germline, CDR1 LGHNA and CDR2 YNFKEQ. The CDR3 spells CASSQFSQPQHF. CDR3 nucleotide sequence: TGTGCCAGCAGCCAATTCTCTCAGCCCCAGCATTTT.

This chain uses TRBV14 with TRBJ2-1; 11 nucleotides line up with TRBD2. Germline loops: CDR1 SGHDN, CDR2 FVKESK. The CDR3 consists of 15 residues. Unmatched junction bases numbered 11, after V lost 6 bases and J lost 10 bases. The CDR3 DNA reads TGTGCCAGCAGTAGACTAGCGGGGAACTCTGGGGAGCAGTTCTTC. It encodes CASSRLAGNSGEQFF.

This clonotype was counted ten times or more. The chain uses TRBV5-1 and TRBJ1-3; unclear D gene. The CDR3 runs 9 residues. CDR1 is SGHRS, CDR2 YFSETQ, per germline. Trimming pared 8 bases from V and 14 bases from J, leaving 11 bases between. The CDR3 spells CARSPYLYF. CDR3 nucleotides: TGCGCCAGGAGCCCCTATTTATATTTT.

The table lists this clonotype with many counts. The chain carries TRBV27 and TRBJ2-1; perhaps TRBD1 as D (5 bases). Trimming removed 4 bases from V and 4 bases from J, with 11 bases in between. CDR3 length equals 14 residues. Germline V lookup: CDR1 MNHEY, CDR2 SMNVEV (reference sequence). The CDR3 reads CASSSAGRYNEQFF. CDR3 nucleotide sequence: TGTGCCAGCAGTTCCGCAGGGCGTTACAATGAGCAGTTCTTC.

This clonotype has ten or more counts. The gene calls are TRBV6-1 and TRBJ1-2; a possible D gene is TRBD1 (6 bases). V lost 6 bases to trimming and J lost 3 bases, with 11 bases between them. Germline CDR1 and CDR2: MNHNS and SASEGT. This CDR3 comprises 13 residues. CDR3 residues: CASRSGGHYGYTF. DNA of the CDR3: TGTGCCAGCAGGTCGGGGGGGCACTATGGCTACACCTTC.

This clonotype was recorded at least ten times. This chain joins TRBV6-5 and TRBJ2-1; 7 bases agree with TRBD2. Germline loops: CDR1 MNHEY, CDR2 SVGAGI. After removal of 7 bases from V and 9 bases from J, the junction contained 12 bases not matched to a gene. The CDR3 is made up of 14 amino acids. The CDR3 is CASITGGGTGEQFF. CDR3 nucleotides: TGTGCCAGCATTACGGGGGGAGGTACTGGTGAGCAGTTCTTC.

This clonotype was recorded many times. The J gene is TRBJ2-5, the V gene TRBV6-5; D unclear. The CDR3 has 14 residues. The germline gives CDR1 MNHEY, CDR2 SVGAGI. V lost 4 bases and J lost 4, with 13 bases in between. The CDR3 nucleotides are TGTGCCAGCAGTTTGGGCCGGGCCCGAGAGACCCAGTACTTC. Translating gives CASSLGRARETQYF.

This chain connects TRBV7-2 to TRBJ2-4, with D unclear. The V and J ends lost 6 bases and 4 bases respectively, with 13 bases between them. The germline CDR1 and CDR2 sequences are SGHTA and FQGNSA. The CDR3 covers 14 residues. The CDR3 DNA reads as TGTGCCAGCAGTCAACGAGAGATAAAAAACATTCAGTACTTC. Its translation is CASSQREIKNIQYF.

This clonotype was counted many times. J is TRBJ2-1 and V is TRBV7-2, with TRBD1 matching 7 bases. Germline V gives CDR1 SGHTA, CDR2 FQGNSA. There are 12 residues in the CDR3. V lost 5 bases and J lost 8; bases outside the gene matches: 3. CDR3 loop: CASSRDSHEQFF. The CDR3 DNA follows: TGTGCCAGCAGCCGGGACAGCCATGAGCAGTTCTTC.

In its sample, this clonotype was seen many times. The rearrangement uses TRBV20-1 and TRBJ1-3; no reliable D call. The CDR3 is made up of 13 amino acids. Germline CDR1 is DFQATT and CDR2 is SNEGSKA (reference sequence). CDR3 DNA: TGCATGAGCCAAGGGAGGTCTGGAAACACCATATATTTT. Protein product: CMSQGRSGNTIYF.

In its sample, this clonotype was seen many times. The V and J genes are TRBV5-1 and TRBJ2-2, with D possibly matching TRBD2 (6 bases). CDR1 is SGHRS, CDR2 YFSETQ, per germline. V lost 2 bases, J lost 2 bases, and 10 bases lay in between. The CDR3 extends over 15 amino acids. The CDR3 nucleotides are TGCGCCAGCAGCTTTCGGGGGACTAACACCGGGGAGCTGTTTTTT. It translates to CASSFRGTNTGELFF.

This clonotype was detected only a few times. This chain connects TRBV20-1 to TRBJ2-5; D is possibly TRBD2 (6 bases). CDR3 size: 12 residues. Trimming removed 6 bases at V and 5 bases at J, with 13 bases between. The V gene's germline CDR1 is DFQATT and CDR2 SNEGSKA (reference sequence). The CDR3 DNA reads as TGCAGTGCCGGACTAAAAATCGAGACCCAGTACTTC. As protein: CSAGLKIETQYF.